The table lists the clone carrying this TCR beta chain with many counts. The CDR3 consists of 14 residues. Germline assignment: CDR1 MNHEY and CDR2 SVGEGT. Deletions cut 2 bases from V and 1 base from J, with 8 bases between. The investigators amplified TCR beta CDR3 regions from RNA transcripts. Researchers ran a first-round RT-PCR on the TCR CDR3 using the HTBI primer set. TCRdb re-called the multiplex PCR reads with MiXCR, one entry per CDR3 protein. The sample comprises about 640,000 distinct CDR3 sequences, roughly 20% of which are singletons, and 34% rests with the top ten. This entry belongs to a study of T cells in Graves' hyperthyroidism and ophthalmopathy.

The sequence derives from a man aged 30 to 45 with Graves' ophthalmopathy. V gene TRBV6-2 or TRBV6-3 combines with J gene TRBJ1-1; TRBD1 is a possible D gene (6 bases). Material for sequencing was blood. CDR3: CASSYRGQNTEAFF. As DNA, the CDR3 is TGTGCCAGCAGTTACCGGGGACAGAACACTGAAGCTTTCTTT.